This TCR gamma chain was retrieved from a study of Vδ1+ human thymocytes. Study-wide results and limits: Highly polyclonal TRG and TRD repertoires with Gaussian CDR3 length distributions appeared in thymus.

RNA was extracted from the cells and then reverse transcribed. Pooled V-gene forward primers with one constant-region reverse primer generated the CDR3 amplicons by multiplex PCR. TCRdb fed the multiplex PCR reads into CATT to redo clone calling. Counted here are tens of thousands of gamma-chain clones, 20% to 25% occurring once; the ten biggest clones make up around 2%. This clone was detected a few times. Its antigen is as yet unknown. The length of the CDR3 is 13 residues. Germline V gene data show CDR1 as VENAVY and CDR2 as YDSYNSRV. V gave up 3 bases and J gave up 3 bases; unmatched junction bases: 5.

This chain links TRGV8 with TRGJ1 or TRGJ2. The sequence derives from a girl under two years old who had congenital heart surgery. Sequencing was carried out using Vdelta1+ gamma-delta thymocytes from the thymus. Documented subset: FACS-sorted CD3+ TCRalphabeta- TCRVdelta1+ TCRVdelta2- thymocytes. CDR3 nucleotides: TGTGCCACCTGGGATGAGATTTATTATAAGAAACTCTTT. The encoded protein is CATWDEIYYKKLF.